The 20 T cell receptor beta chains in this list originate from one sample, sequenced in a study of T cell clones after liver transplantation. The data were produced by immunoSEQ multiplex PCR, yet TCRdb's version contains in-frame clones alone and is incomplete. The top ten clones hold 9.7% of a sample with fewer than 65,000 clones, over 60% of them seen once. The sequencing here drew on CD4+ T cells from blood, taken at the 22-month timepoint. Receptors were obtained from a human patient who received a liver transplant. Some T cells may trace back to the graft donor.

The V gene is TRBV7-2, the J gene TRBJ2-7, with D unclear. Trimming stripped 3 bases from V and 3 bases from J, with 21 bases between. Germline values: CDR1 SGHTA, CDR2 FQGNSA. This CDR3 region has 17 residues. The CDR3 spells CASSFGLNRDTIYEQYF. Written as DNA, the CDR3 is TGTGCCAGCAGCTTCGGTCTAAACCGAGACACCATCTACGAGCAGTACTTC.

This rearrangement joins TRBV29-1 to TRBJ2-2; D not resolved. The germline V and J ends were trimmed by 2 bases and 0 bases, with 10 bases remaining between them. CDR3 length: 15 amino acids. The V gene's germline CDR1 is SQVTM and CDR2 ANQGSEA. The CDR3 spells CSVEIGPANTGELFF. In DNA form, the CDR3 reads TGCAGCGTTGAAATAGGCCCCGCGAACACCGGGGAGCTGTTTTTT.

The V call is TRBV18, the J call TRBJ2-5; 7 bases fit TRBD1. V lost 3 bases, J lost 1 base, and 2 bases stayed unmatched. CDR3 length equals 14 residues. Germline values: CDR1 KGHSH, CDR2 LQKENI. CDR3 sequence (DNA): TGTGCCAGCTCACCGTGGACAGGCCAAGAGACCCAGTACTTC. Its protein is CASSPWTGQETQYF.

This chain uses TRBV19 with TRBJ1-1; 10 bases match TRBD1. This CDR3 comprises 13 residues. Germline-derived CDR1 and CDR2 are LNHDA and SQIVND (reference sequence). After removal of 5 bases from V and 10 bases from J, the junction contained 7 bases not matched to a gene. CDR3 loop: CASSFDRGRGAFF. The CDR3, as DNA: TGTGCCAGTAGTTTCGACAGGGGGCGCGGAGCTTTCTTT.

This clone was counted a few times. CDR3 region: CASSEAGDFSNQPQHF. DNA of the CDR3: TGTGCCAGCAGTGAAGCGGGGGATTTTAGCAATCAGCCCCAGCATTTT. The rearrangement links TRBV6-1 to TRBJ1-5, with D possibly matching TRBD1 (5 bases). CDR3 length: 16 amino acids. Per germline, CDR1 MNHNS and CDR2 SASEGT. V gave up 0 bases and J gave up 0 bases, with 9 bases separating them.

The chain combines TRBV7-2 with TRBJ2-5, with D unresolved. The CDR3 consists of 11 residues. V lost 5 bases and J 2 bases, leaving 3 bases between the germline ends. Germline assignment: CDR1 SGHTA and CDR2 FQGNSA. CDR3 bases: TGTGCCAGCAGCCGACAAGAGACCCAGTACTTC. It is translated as CASSRQETQYF.

The V and J genes are TRBV7-9 and TRBJ2-7; maybe TRBD1 (5 bases). The CDR3 has 17 amino acids. The germline V gene has CDR1 SEHNR and CDR2 FQNEAQ (reference sequence). The V and J ends lost 5 bases and 2 bases respectively, with 22 bases between them. In DNA, the CDR3 is TGTGCCAGCAGCCCACGAAACCTACAGGATTTGACCTACGAGCAGTACTTC. As protein: CASSPRNLQDLTYEQYF.

This chain links TRBV7-9 with TRBJ2-7; D is ambiguous. Trimming removed 5 bases from V and 5 bases from J, with 13 bases in between. CDR1 and CDR2 from the germline V gene are SEHNR and FQNEAQ (reference sequence). The CDR3 is made up of 13 amino acids. The CDR3 sequence is CASSPPGNHEQYF. The CDR3 bases are TGTGCCAGCAGCCCCCCAGGTAACCACGAGCAGTACTTC.

This chain links TRBV28 with TRBJ2-2, with 9 bases aligning to TRBD1. This CDR3 has 17 amino acids. V lost 5 bases and J lost 4; bases outside the gene matches: 11. Germline assignment: CDR1 MDHEN and CDR2 SYDVKM. DNA for the CDR3: TGTGCCAGCAGTGTCCTCCCCGGGACAGGGCCCACCGGGGAGCTGTTTTTT. This sequence encodes CASSVLPGTGPTGELFF.

The chain is built from TRBV5-6 and TRBJ1-1; D not resolved. CDR1 and CDR2 (germline): SGHDT, YYEEEE. The CDR3 totals 15 residues. Trimming pared 5 bases from V and 4 bases from J, leaving 18 bases between. CDR3 in DNA: TGTGCCAGCAGTCGCCCGGGCCTATGGGGCACTGAAGCTTTCTTT. This codes for CASSRPGLWGTEAFF. Drawing the rest from reference TRBV5-6 and TRBJ1-1, the complete variable domain is DAGVTQSPTHLIKTRGQQVTLRCSPKSGHDTVSWYQQALGQGPQFIFQYYEEEERQRGNFPDRFSGHQFPNYSSELNVNALLLGDSALYLCASSRPGLWGTEAFFGQGTRLTVV.

This clone was found a few times. The chain carries TRBV7-2 and TRBJ2-2; unclear D gene. The V and J ends lost 4 bases and 8 bases respectively, with 11 bases between them. The germline V gene has CDR1 SGHTA and CDR2 FQGNSA. The CDR3 is 13 residues long. The chain's CDR3 is CASSSQLPGELFF. CDR3 DNA sequence: TGTGCCAGCAGCTCCCAACTCCCGGGGGAGCTGTTTTTT.

V usage is TRBV4-2 and J usage is TRBJ1-2, with 7 bases fitting TRBD1. The CDR3 has 15 amino acids. The junction had 7 bases not matched to a gene; V was cut back by 0 bases and J by 6 bases. Germline V gene sequence: CDR1 LGHNA, CDR2 YNFKEQ. The CDR3 sequence is CASSQEVTDRHGYTF. Written as DNA, the CDR3 is TGTGCCAGCAGCCAAGAGGTGACGGACAGGCATGGCTACACCTTC.

The chain uses TRBV9 and TRBJ2-2, with D uncertain. The V gene lost 6 bases and the J gene lost 3 bases, with 12 bases spanning the gap. CDR1 is SGDLS, CDR2 YYNGEE, per germline. The CDR3 has 14 residues. This CDR3 is CASTRNWDTGELFF. In DNA form, the CDR3 reads TGTGCCAGCACCCGTAATTGGGACACCGGGGAGCTGTTTTTT.

This clone was seen only a few times. The rearrangement joins TRBV7-2 to TRBJ1-5; 8 nucleotides align to TRBD1. The CDR3 runs 15 residues. The ends lost 1 base at V and 7 bases at J; junction bases unmatched: 6. Germline CDR1 SGHTA, CDR2 FQGNSA. The CDR3 here is CASSLEGQGIQPQHF. The CDR3 DNA sequence: TGTGCCAGCAGCTTAGAAGGACAGGGAATCCAGCCCCAGCATTTT.

The chain uses TRBV11-2 and TRBJ2-7, with D perhaps being TRBD1 or TRBD2 (6 bases each). The germline V gene encodes CDR1 SGHAT and CDR2 FQNNGV. CDR3 length equals 13 residues. V lost 5 bases and J 6 bases, leaving 14 bases between the germline ends. The CDR3 here is CASSPFEGGEQYF. CDR3 in DNA: TGTGCCAGCAGCCCCTTCGAGGGGGGCGAGCAGTACTTC.

The chain links TRBV11-2 to TRBJ2-5; no clear D gene. Germline V gene sequence: CDR1 SGHAT, CDR2 FQNNGV. The CDR3 totals 13 residues. Trimming removed 0 bases at V and 5 bases at J, with 7 bases between. The CDR3 DNA sequence: TGTGCCAGCAGCTTAGAACAGCAGGAGACCCAGTACTTC. Its protein is CASSLEQQETQYF.

The chain uses TRBV18 and TRBJ1-5, with 7 positions matching TRBD1. The CDR3 spans 15 residues. Looked up from germline, CDR1 is KGHSH and CDR2 is LQKENI. V trimming: 6 bases; J trimming: 5 bases; junction bases outside the gene matches: 10. The CDR3 region is CASSAGTDLDQPQHF. The CDR3 nucleotides read TGTGCCAGCTCTGCCGGGACAGACTTAGATCAGCCCCAGCATTTT.

The rearrangement links TRBV7-9 to TRBJ1-5; 7 bases fit TRBD1. Germline trimming cut 5 bases from V and 6 bases from J; bases unmatched to any gene: 4. Germline CDR1 reads SEHNR; CDR2 reads FQNEAQ (reference sequence). The CDR3 extends over 13 amino acids. The CDR3 DNA reads TGTGCCAGCAGCCCACAGGGGAGTCAGCCCCAGCATTTT. Translated: CASSPQGSQPQHF.

This clone was counted a few times. This chain uses TRBV7-8 with TRBJ2-3; D possibly uses TRBD1 or TRBD2 (5 bases each). This CDR3 has 16 amino acids. Trimming took 2 bases from V and 4 from J, leaving 16 bases between them. The germline V gene encodes CDR1 SGHVS and CDR2 FQNEAQ. Here the CDR3 DNA reads TGTGCCAGCAGCTTATCCCGGGGACCTGTCCCAGATACGCAGTATTTT. It codes for CASSLSRGPVPDTQYF.

This chain uses TRBV19 with TRBJ1-4, with 7 nucleotides matching TRBD1. The V gene end was trimmed by 6 bases and the J gene end by 6 bases; junction bases not matched to a gene: 4. The length of the CDR3 is 13 residues. Germline V CDR1 and CDR2: LNHDA, SQIVND (reference sequence). For the CDR3, the DNA is TGTGCCAGTAGAGGGGGCCCAGATGAAAAACTGTTTTTT. Translation: CASRGGPDEKLFF.